Here is one TCR beta chain with its context. What it binds is not known. The record originates from a study of T-cell memory formation after mild COVID-19. Across the study: TCR clusters were mostly confined to one donor each. General observations from the study: Contracting clones, day 15 to 85, had balanced CD4/CD8, and later expanders favored CD4+. Contracting CD4+ clones lay largely in CM and EM, with CD8+ ones residing in EMRA.

5'RACE, which relied on constant-segment primers, yielded TCR alpha and TCR beta cDNA libraries carrying sample barcodes and UMIs. In TCRdb, the 5' RACE reads were re-called with MiXCR into one record per CDR3 protein. This sample yields under 400,000 distinct CDR3 sequences, of which 21% are seen a single time; under 15% belongs to the top ten. Germline CDR1 is GTSNPN and CDR2 is SVGIG (reference sequence). The CDR3 spans 10 residues. The ends were cut back, 3 bases at V and 5 bases at J, with 4 bases in the middle. The source is an adult woman who had mild COVID-19 (a few samples of this study predate the infection). Cell type and time point are not known. The sample consisted of PBMCs or a T cell subset sorted from them (not recorded which). The genes are TRBV30 and TRBJ2-5; no reliable D call. CDR3 nucleotides: TGTGCCTGGAGGCGGGAGACCCAGTACTTC. Protein sequence: CAWRRETQYF.